Below are 7 T cell receptor beta chains sequenced from a single sample in a study of T cell repertoires in cytomegalovirus infection. Via MiXCR, TCRdb re-called the reads, giving one row per CDR3 protein. Of hundreds of thousands of distinct CDR3 sequences detected, 35% appear once; the ten largest clones hold more than 2.5%. The sample consisted of PBMCs. Source of these receptors: a human donor in good health (CMV status not recorded). Some clones in this sample may be carry-over from other donors' samples.

This clonotype was detected a few times. DNA for the CDR3: TGTGCCAGCAGTTTTCCCCGGGGTAGCGGGTACAATGAGCAGTTCTTC. Encoded protein: CASSFPRGSGYNEQFF. V usage is TRBV27 and J usage is TRBJ2-1; 7 bases are a match to TRBD2. The CDR3 consists of 16 residues. Looked up from germline, CDR1 is MNHEY and CDR2 is SMNVEV (reference sequence). Trimming cost V 3 bases and J 4 bases; bases outside gene matches: 9.

The sample holds a few counts of this clonotype. CDR3 sequence (DNA): TGTGCCAGCAGTTCCCCCGCCGGAGGTCGGAGCACAGATACGCAGTATTTT. Protein product: CASSSPAGGRSTDTQYF. The chain links TRBV11-2 to TRBJ2-3, with TRBD2 as a possible D gene (5 bases). Germline V lookup: CDR1 SGHAT, CDR2 FQNNGV. The CDR3 consists of 17 residues. V dropped 6 bases and J dropped 0 bases, with 19 bases sitting between them.

This clonotype was seen a few times. DNA of the CDR3: TGTGCCAGCAGTACCCCGGGACTAGCGGGACGGGATGAGCAGTTCTTC. Encoded protein: CASSTPGLAGRDEQFF. The V call is TRBV28, the J call TRBJ2-1; 13 bases agree with TRBD2. This CDR3 is built from 16 residues. J lost 8 bases, V lost 5 bases, and 9 bases had no gene match. Germline V gives CDR1 MDHEN, CDR2 SYDVKM. Variable domain in full (rest from reference TRBV28 and TRBJ2-1): DVKVTQSSRYLVKRTGEKVFLECVQDMDHENMFWYRQDPGLGLRLIYFSYDVKMKEKGDIPEGYSVSREKKERFSLILESASTNQTSMYLCASSTPGLAGRDEQFFGPGTRLTVL.

The CDR3: CASSFEKYGYTF. In nucleotides, the CDR3 is TGTGCCAGCAGTTTCGAGAAATATGGCTACACCTTC. J is TRBJ1-2 and V is TRBV28; D unresolved. V dropped 3 bases and J dropped 5 bases, with 7 bases sitting between them. In germline, CDR1 is MDHEN, CDR2 SYDVKM. This CDR3 contains 12 residues.

The chain employs TRBV5-1 and TRBJ1-6, with 8 bases that match TRBD1. The junction had 11 bases not matched to a gene; V was cut back by 4 bases and J by 8 bases. In germline, CDR1 is SGHRS, CDR2 YFSETQ. This CDR3 is 16 amino acids long. The CDR3 nucleotides read TGCGCCAGCAGCAGGCAGGGGGCCCCCTCGGATTCACCCCTCCACTTT. It encodes CASSRQGAPSDSPLHF.

J is TRBJ1-6 and V is TRBV18; 7 positions match TRBD1. CDR3 length: 17 amino acids. Germline CDR1 and CDR2: KGHSH and LQKENI. The V segment lost 4 bases and the J segment 6 bases; nucleotides outside the gene matches: 12. As DNA, the CDR3 is TGTGCCAGCTCACGAGGGTTGACAGGGAATATTAATTCACCCCTCCACTTT. This gives the protein CASSRGLTGNINSPLHF.

This clonotype was seen a single time. This sequence joins TRBV12-3 or TRBV12-4 and TRBJ1-1; 8 positions match TRBD1. After removal of 5 bases from V and 7 bases from J, the junction contained 12 bases not matched to a gene. This CDR3 region has 15 residues. The CDR3 here is CASSRQTGDPLEAFF. CDR3 in DNA: TGTGCCAGCAGTCGACAGACAGGGGACCCTCTTGAAGCTTTCTTT.